The TCR beta chain under discussion was sequenced for a study of beta chain features in type 1 diabetes. Germline values: CDR1 SGHTA, CDR2 FQGNSA. Trimming stripped 1 base from V and 3 bases from J, with 16 bases between. This CDR3 is 17 amino acids long. Every isolated RNA sample was fully reverse transcribed, so sequencing captured expressed TCRB transcripts. Measured with immunoSEQ multiplex PCR; TCRdb has only the in-frame clones, and not every one. The sample lists 900,000 or so clones, around a sixth seen once, with 0.023% in the top ten. What was sequenced was naive CD4+ T cells from blood. The TCR was taken from a young woman in good health. The chain uses TRBV7-2 and TRBJ2-4; TRBD1 might be the D (5 bases). The CDR3 DNA is TGTGCCAGCAGCTTAGATCGACAGAAGACGGGCAAAAACATTCAGTACTTC. Protein product: CASSLDRQKTGKNIQYF.